These 29 T cell receptor beta chains came from one sample sequenced in a study of blood T cells in healthy people across ages. Primers used in a second PCR of about 6 to 11 cycles were a sample-barcoded 5' primer and a J-beta primer mix. In TCRdb, the 5' RACE reads were re-called with MiXCR into one record per CDR3 protein. The data contain about 2 million distinct CDR3 sequences, roughly 52% of them singletons. Sequencing was performed on blood. The receptor source for this set is a woman in her 40s in good health.

This clonotype was observed at least ten times. The rearrangement joins TRBV20-1 to TRBJ2-1, with TRBD1 identical over 8 bases. The V gene's germline CDR1 is DFQATT and CDR2 SNEGSKA (reference sequence). This CDR3 spans 12 amino acids. V lost 4 bases, J lost 9 bases, and 5 bases stayed unmatched. The CDR3 sequence: CSATGGEVEQFF. The CDR3 DNA follows: TGCAGTGCTACAGGGGGCGAGGTTGAGCAGTTCTTC.

The chain recombines TRBV4-3 with TRBJ1-2; D not certain. Germline V gives CDR1 LGHNA, CDR2 YSLEER. The CDR3 loop spans 15 amino acids. Trimming stripped 0 bases from V and 4 bases from J, with 12 bases between. The DNA for the CDR3 is TGCGCCAGCAGCCAAGAGTGGACGGTAGGCTATGGCTACACCTTC. Translated: CASSQEWTVGYGYTF.

There are a few counts of this clonotype. V usage is TRBV12-3 or TRBV12-4 and J usage is TRBJ2-6; unclear D gene. The V end was cut by 3 bases, the J end by 3 bases, with 6 bases between. The CDR3 length is 14 residues. CDR3 sequence reads: CASSFESGANVLTF. CDR3 DNA: TGTGCCAGCAGTTTTGAGAGTGGGGCCAACGTCCTGACTTTC.

The gene calls are TRBV20-1 and TRBJ2-7; D is perhaps TRBD1 or TRBD2 (6 bases each). Matching the DNA end better, TRBJ2-5 makes the J call doubtful. Germline assignment: CDR1 DFQATT and CDR2 SNEGSKA (reference sequence). This CDR3 spans 14 amino acids. CDR3 sequence (DNA): TGCAGTGCTAGACCCGGGGGCGGGGTGGAGACCCAGTACTTC. Translated: CSARPGGGVETQYF.

The chain couples TRBV20-1 to TRBJ1-3; D is undetermined. The CDR3 is made up of 16 amino acids. Germline lookup yields CDR1 DFQATT and CDR2 SNEGSKA (reference sequence). The germline V and J ends were trimmed by 0 bases and 0 bases, with 12 bases remaining between them. CDR3 protein: CSARDERLNSGNTIYF. The CDR3 region has the DNA TGCAGTGCTAGAGATGAACGTCTTAACTCTGGAAACACCATATATTTT.

The chain links TRBV28 to TRBJ2-4; 9 bases are shared with TRBD1. The CDR3 contains 15 residues. Germline V lookup: CDR1 MDHEN, CDR2 SYDVKM. The V gene end was trimmed by 2 bases and the J gene end by 6 bases; junction bases not matched to a gene: 5. CDR3 DNA sequence: TGTGCCAGCAGTTTAACAGGGGGCGTGGGAAACATTCAGTACTTC. This translates into CASSLTGGVGNIQYF. Drawing the rest from reference TRBV28 and TRBJ2-4, the complete variable domain is DVKVTQSSRYLVKRTGEKVFLECVQDMDHENMFWYRQDPGLGLRLIYFSYDVKMKEKGDIPEGYSVSREKKERFSLILESASTNQTSMYLCASSLTGGVGNIQYFGAGTRLSVL.

This clonotype was found many times. The rearrangement uses TRBV7-2 and TRBJ2-5, with D uncertain. The V end lost 0 bases, the J end lost 5 bases, and 10 bases lay between the germline ends. The CDR3 runs to 14 residues. From germline, CDR1 is SGHTA and CDR2 FQGNSA. The CDR3 DNA follows: TGTGCCAGCAGCTTAGCGCCCCTCGGGGAGACCCAGTACTTC. Translated: CASSLAPLGETQYF.

Regarding this clonotype: One end of the junction is discordant with germline, which a read error may explain. The chain links TRBV6-6 to TRBJ2-3; 7 nucleotides agree with TRBD1. In germline, CDR1 is MNHNY, CDR2 SVGAGI (reference sequence). The CDR3 is 12 amino acids. For the CDR3, the DNA is TGTGCCACAGGGGGAACCACAAATACGCAGTATTTT. It translates to CATGGTTNTQYF.

In its sample, this clonotype was seen once. The gene calls are TRBV12-3 or TRBV12-4 and TRBJ1-5, with D possibly matching TRBD1 (5 bases). With 5 bases removed from V and 5 bases from J, the gap between germline ends came to 13 bases. This CDR3 has 14 amino acids. The CDR3 nucleotides read TGTGCCAGCAGTATTCAGGGAGAGGATCAGCCCCAGCATTTT. It yields the protein CASSIQGEDQPQHF.

The chain carries TRBV4-2 and TRBJ1-2, with D unclear. CDR3 size: 15 residues. V shed 0 bases and J shed 7 bases, with 15 bases lying between them. From germline, CDR1 is LGHNA and CDR2 YNFKEQ. CDR3 sequence reads: CASSQDEGRTGGYTF. The CDR3 region has the DNA TGTGCCAGCAGCCAAGACGAGGGTCGGACTGGTGGCTACACCTTC.

CDR3 sequence: CASSQFVLNTEAFF. The CDR3 DNA is TGCGCCAGCAGCCAATTCGTCCTGAACACTGAAGCTTTCTTT. This chain connects TRBV4-3 to TRBJ1-1, with no clear D. V was shortened by 2 bases and J by 0 bases, with 7 bases between the two germline ends. This CDR3 is built from 14 residues. Germline loops: CDR1 LGHNA, CDR2 YSLEER.

The chain couples TRBV27 to TRBJ1-2, with D perhaps TRBD1 (6 bases). V was clipped by 5 bases and J by 0 bases, with 16 bases between them. The V gene's germline CDR1 is MNHEY and CDR2 SMNVEV (reference sequence). The CDR3 runs to 16 residues. CDR3: CASSPYEGGTNYGYTF. The CDR3 nucleotides read TGTGCCAGCAGTCCGTACGAGGGGGGGACTAACTATGGCTACACCTTC.

The gene calls are TRBV28 and TRBJ1-5; D unclear. Germline assignment: CDR1 MDHEN and CDR2 SYDVKM. The CDR3 extends over 15 amino acids. Trimming removed 7 bases from V and 0 bases from J, with 13 bases in between. The CDR3 nucleotides read TGTGCCAGCACCCAAGTCGGGTTTAGCAATCAGCCCCAGCATTTT. Amino acid sequence: CASTQVGFSNQPQHF.

This sequence joins TRBV11-2 and TRBJ2-2; 13 bases match TRBD2. Germline loops: CDR1 SGHAT, CDR2 FQNNGV. V dropped 4 bases and J dropped 9; count of bases not matched to a gene: 5. The CDR3 sequence is 15 residues long. The CDR3 loop reads CASSYTSGGARELFF. The CDR3 DNA reads as TGTGCCAGCAGCTACACTAGCGGGGGGGCCCGGGAGCTGTTTTTT.

This clonotype was seen a handful of times. This sequence joins TRBV24-1 and TRBJ2-4; D remains unclear. The DNA end favors TRBJ2-5, so the J call may be wrong. The germline CDR1 and CDR2 sequences are KGHDR and SFDVKD. CDR3 size: 15 residues. The CDR3 is CATSDPINKDETQYF. The DNA for the CDR3 is TGTGCCACCAGTGACCCAATTAATAAGGACGAGACCCAGTACTTC.

This sequence joins TRBV5-4 and TRBJ1-2, with D unresolved. V lost 6 bases to trimming and J lost 0 bases, with 21 bases between them. This CDR3 spans 17 amino acids. The germline CDR1 and CDR2 sequences are SGHNT and YYREEE (reference sequence). CDR3 protein: CASTLMSLLTANYGYTF. CDR3 nucleotide sequence: TGTGCCAGCACCCTAATGTCTTTACTTACAGCTAACTATGGCTACACCTTC.

The chain couples TRBV13 to TRBJ2-7; 7 nucleotides agree with TRBD2. V trimming: 5 bases; J trimming: 2 bases; junction bases outside the gene matches: 3. This CDR3 region has 13 residues. Germline values: CDR1 PRHDT, CDR2 FYEKMQ (reference sequence). The CDR3 DNA follows: TGTGCCAGCAGCGAGCGGGGCGCCTACGAGCAGTACTTC. It encodes CASSERGAYEQYF.

This clonotype was picked up a small number of times. The genes are TRBV14 and TRBJ2-7; D may be TRBD1 or TRBD2 (5 bases each). The V gene lost 4 bases and the J gene lost 4 bases, with 14 bases spanning the gap. The germline V gene has CDR1 SGHDN and CDR2 FVKESK. The CDR3 sequence is 14 residues long. CDR3 residues: CASSRGTVLYEQYF. The CDR3 DNA is TGTGCCAGCAGCCGGGGGACCGTTCTATACGAGCAGTACTTC.

The chain is built from TRBV4-3 and TRBJ2-7; 9 nucleotides line up with TRBD2. Germline lookup yields CDR1 LGHNA and CDR2 YSLEER. The CDR3 runs 14 residues. The V gene end was trimmed by 3 bases and the J gene end by 4 bases; junction bases not matched to a gene: 4. The CDR3: CASSQLAGVYEQYF. In DNA, the CDR3 is TGCGCCAGCAGCCAGTTAGCGGGGGTGTACGAGCAGTACTTC.

This sequence joins TRBV6-5 and TRBJ2-7, with 8 bases fitting TRBD1. From germline, CDR1 is MNHEY and CDR2 SVGAGI. The J segment lost 7 bases and the V segment lost 6 bases, leaving 8 bases of the junction unmatched. The CDR3 consists of 13 residues. CDR3 nucleotide sequence: TGTGCCAGCAGAATGGACAGGGACGATGAGCAGTACTTC. It yields the protein CASRMDRDDEQYF.

The chain combines TRBV28 with TRBJ2-7; TRBD2 might be the D (6 bases). The J call could be wrong; TRBJ2-5 is a better fit for the DNA end. Germline CDR1 MDHEN, CDR2 SYDVKM. The length of the CDR3 is 15 residues. The CDR3 loop is CASRLNSVPGRTQYF. CDR3 nucleotide sequence: TGTGCCAGCAGGTTAAATTCCGTCCCCGGGAGGACCCAGTACTTC.

In its sample, this clonotype was seen a few times. The chain is built from TRBV5-1 and TRBJ1-1; D remains unclear. CDR1 SGHRS and CDR2 YFSETQ come from the germline V gene. This CDR3 contains 12 residues. Between the trimmed V and J ends, which lost 2 bases and 5 bases, there was a span of 7 bases. The CDR3 DNA is TGCGCCAGCAGCTTTGACTATACTGAAGCTTTCTTT. This codes for CASSFDYTEAFF.

This sequence joins TRBV10-3 and TRBJ2-1; 9 bases fit TRBD2. The CDR3 has 17 residues. The J segment lost 1 base and the V segment lost 3 bases, leaving 7 bases of the junction unmatched. Germline-derived CDR1 and CDR2 are ENHRY and SYGVKD. Here the CDR3 DNA reads TGTGCCATCAGTGATGGGGCTAGCGGGGAGTCCTACAATGAGCAGTTCTTC. Protein product: CAISDGASGESYNEQFF.

The chain combines TRBV4-3 with TRBJ2-3; D gene unclear. There are 14 residues in the CDR3. Trimming left V 0 bases short and J 0 bases short, with 4 bases between. Per the germline V gene, CDR1 is LGHNA and CDR2 is YSLEER. Here the CDR3 reads CASSQDISTDTQYF. In DNA, the CDR3 is TGCGCCAGCAGCCAAGACATTAGCACAGATACGCAGTATTTT.

Notes on this clonotype: The junction departs from the called germline gene at one end, perhaps through a read error. V gene TRBV3-1 combines with J gene TRBJ2-4; 7 nucleotides line up with TRBD2. With the DNA end fitting TRBJ2-7 better, the J assignment may be wrong. The CDR3 spans 15 residues. Germline V gene lookup returns CDR1 LGHDT and CDR2 YNNKEL (reference sequence). The CDR3 reads CASGQGGGKPYEQYF. CDR3 in DNA: TGTGCCAGCGGCCAAGGCGGGGGAAAGCCCTACGAGCAGTACTTC.

The rearrangement joins TRBV6-2 or TRBV6-3 to TRBJ2-5; no reliable D call. The CDR3 is 16 amino acids. CDR1 MNHEY and CDR2 SVGEGT come from the germline V gene. V lost 2 bases to trimming and J lost 0 bases, with 13 bases between them. CDR3 in amino acids: CASSYRMTLNQETQYF. Here the CDR3 DNA reads TGTGCCAGCAGTTACCGAATGACCCTAAACCAAGAGACCCAGTACTTC.

This clonotype was counted a few times. The chain links TRBV20-1 to TRBJ2-7; no clear D. V gave up 1 base and J gave up 2 bases, with 12 bases separating them. Germline V gives CDR1 DFQATT, CDR2 SNEGSKA (reference sequence). This CDR3 is built from 14 residues. CDR3 protein: CSARVPGLPYEQYF. The CDR3 DNA is TGCAGTGCTAGAGTTCCGGGCCTGCCCTACGAGCAGTACTTC.

The chain employs TRBV7-9 and TRBJ1-2, with 7 bases that match TRBD1. CDR3 length equals 15 residues. The J segment lost 1 base and the V segment lost 5 bases, leaving 7 bases of the junction unmatched. The germline gives CDR1 SEHNR, CDR2 FQNEAQ (reference sequence). The CDR3 reads CASSKQGKLNYGYTF. The CDR3 DNA reads TGTGCCAGCAGCAAACAGGGGAAACTTAACTATGGCTACACCTTC.

The gene calls are TRBV6-2 or TRBV6-3 and TRBJ1-1; 7 bases line up with TRBD1. CDR1 and CDR2 from the germline V gene are MNHEY and SVGEGT. The CDR3 contains 19 residues. The V gene end was trimmed by 6 bases and the J gene end by 0 bases; junction bases not matched to a gene: 19. The CDR3 coding sequence is TGTGCCAGCAGAGGGAACCCGGGAAGACAGGGAATCATGAACACTGAAGCTTTCTTT. Amino acid sequence: CASRGNPGRQGIMNTEAFF.